These 9 T cell receptor beta chains originate from one sample sequenced in a study of shared clonotypes between healthy human individuals (dated by TCRdb to between 2020 and 2021). Receptor amplification or capture employed the immunoSEQ multiplex PCR assay. TCRdb obtained this table from immuneACCESS and retained in-frame rearrangements with V and J assigned. These tables miss some clones; where compared with another copy, unresolved V genes account for less than half of the shortfall, and the remainder is unexplained. The sample table shows some 1.4 million clones, and around 97% are seen once. The ten largest clones add up to 0.95% to 1.5% of the sample. Sequenced: naive CD4+ T cells sorted from blood. The cell subset or site label here, explained by the study, means: CD45RA+ positively selected. All receptors come from a man aged 30 to 45 in good health.

The chain employs TRBV7-3 and TRBJ2-6; no firm D call. The CDR3 extends over 16 amino acids. The V end was cut by 2 bases, the J end by 3 bases, with 11 bases between. Per the germline V gene, CDR1 is SGHTA and CDR2 is FQGTGA. DNA of the CDR3: TGTGCCAGCAGCTTATTGGGTGGGGTTGGGGCCAACGTCCTGACTTTC. Residues: CASSLLGGVGANVLTF.

This clone turned up a few times. The CDR3 loop is CASSGTDRRHGYTF. For the CDR3, the DNA is TGTGCCAGCAGTGGAACGGACAGGCGGCATGGCTACACCTTC. This rearrangement joins TRBV6-1 to TRBJ1-2; 7 nucleotides agree with TRBD1. V was clipped by 4 bases and J by 6 bases; unmatched bases: 8. The V gene's germline CDR1 is MNHNS and CDR2 SASEGT. The CDR3 loop spans 14 amino acids.

In nucleotides, the CDR3 is TGCAGCGTCATGGGACAGGGGAACACCGGGGAGCTGTTTTTT. This codes for CSVMGQGNTGELFF. The chain has TRBV29-1 and TRBJ2-2; 9 positions match TRBD1. CDR1 and CDR2 (germline): SQVTM, ANQGSEA. Unmatched junction bases numbered 3, after V lost 6 bases and J lost 1 base. This CDR3 contains 14 residues.

This clone was recorded only once. J is TRBJ2-2 and V is TRBV30; 8 bases agree with TRBD2. The CDR3 runs to 17 residues. J gave up 6 bases and V 1 base, and 13 bases lay outside the gene matches. CDR1 and CDR2 from the germline V gene are GTSNPN and SVGIG (reference sequence). The CDR3 protein is CAWSGDFGRASAGELFF. Written as DNA, the CDR3 is TGTGCCTGGAGTGGGGACTTCGGGAGGGCCTCTGCCGGGGAGCTGTTTTTT.

The chain combines TRBV11-3 with TRBJ2-7; 7 bases fit TRBD1. The CDR3 covers 13 residues. Germline lookup yields CDR1 SGHNT and CDR2 YENEEA. Trimming removed 5 bases from V and 4 bases from J; junction bases left unmatched: 5. In DNA form, the CDR3 reads TGTGCCAGCAGCCGTAGACAGGGATACGAGCAGTACTTC. Protein sequence: CASSRRQGYEQYF. The complete variable domain, with remaining parts taken from reference TRBV11-3 and TRBJ2-7, reads EAGVVQSPRYKIIEKKQPVAFWCNPISGHNTLYWYLQNLGQGPELLIRYENEEAVDDSQLPKDRFSAERLKGVDSTLKIQPAELGDSAVYLCASSRRQGYEQYFGPGTRLTVT.

The chain carries TRBV5-5 and TRBJ2-1, with TRBD2 identical over 9 bases. CDR1 and CDR2 (germline): SGHKS, YYEKEE (reference sequence). Trimming removed 4 bases from V and 3 bases from J; junction bases left unmatched: 5. The CDR3 length is 15 residues. The CDR3 loop is CASSPGTSNYNEQFF. The CDR3 DNA sequence: TGTGCCAGCAGCCCCGGGACTAGCAACTACAATGAGCAGTTCTTC.

The V gene is TRBV14, the J gene TRBJ2-5, with 7 nucleotides matching TRBD1. The length of the CDR3 is 15 residues. Germline V gene sequence: CDR1 SGHDN, CDR2 FVKESK. After removal of 0 bases from V and 9 bases from J, the junction contained 10 bases not matched to a gene. DNA of the CDR3: TGTGCCAGCAGCCAAGATCCAGGGGGTTTGGACCCCCAGTACTTC. It translates to CASSQDPGGLDPQYF.

The rearrangement links TRBV27 to TRBJ2-3; D is possibly TRBD1 (5 bases). Germline V gene data show CDR1 as MNHEY and CDR2 as SMNVEV (reference sequence). V lost 1 base and J lost 9, with 11 bases in between. This CDR3 comprises 13 residues. DNA for the CDR3: TGTGCCAGCAGTTTATTCCCGACAGCCACGCAGTATTTT. Protein sequence: CASSLFPTATQYF.

The chain is built from TRBV29-1 and TRBJ2-5; D might be TRBD1 (6 bases). The length of the CDR3 is 13 residues. V was pared by 4 bases and J by 5 bases, with 14 bases between. The germline V gene has CDR1 SQVTM and CDR2 ANQGSEA. The CDR3 loop reads CSVAGVVTETQYF. In DNA form, the CDR3 reads TGCAGCGTTGCAGGGGTGGTGACGGAGACCCAGTACTTC.